This T cell receptor (beta chain) was captured in a study of identical twins. MiXCR was run by TCRdb on the 5' RACE reads, yielding one entry per CDR3 protein. The sample includes fewer than 250,000 distinct CDR3 sequences, roughly 7% of them seen just once. Study-level findings and limits: Within twin pairs, the out-of-frame alpha sequences they shared showed excess low generation probability. For cord blood, abundant beta clonotypes had fewer insertions, unlike memory repertoires, which showed none.

The germline CDR1 and CDR2 sequences are MNHEY and SVGAGI. The CDR3 is 13 amino acids. The ends lost 4 bases at V and 7 bases at J; junction bases unmatched: 4. This clonotype was recorded many times. Its cognate antigen is unknown. The same sample was also used in a study of yellow fever vaccine responses in identical twins. That work states: Twins' vaccine T cell responses reportedly seemed partly convergent and partly personalized.

The chain carries TRBV6-5 and TRBJ1-1, with 9 bases fitting TRBD1. This TCR was sampled from a woman aged 18-29 years in good health. Sequencing was done on a sample of memory (CD45RO+) T cells sorted from blood. The DNA of the CDR3 is TGTGCCAGCAGTTCACAGGGGGCGAGTGAAGCTTTCTTT. As protein: CASSSQGASEAFF.